Below, one TCR beta chain is given with its context. Antigen specificity is unknown. Germline CDR1 and CDR2: LNHDA and SQIVND (reference sequence). The CDR3 runs 16 residues. V gave up 3 bases and J gave up 0 bases, with 15 bases separating them. This sample is part of a study of somatic mutations in cytotoxic T cells in rheumatoid arthritis. Study observations and caveats: Patients with rheumatoid arthritis did not differ significantly from age-matched healthy controls in CD8+ T-cell clonality.

Isolation of the CD4+ and CD8+ populations was accomplished via positive magnetic bead selection, with purity assessed by flow cytometry. Only in-frame clones appear in the TCRdb table, and some are missing; sequencing was by immunoSEQ multiplex PCR. Of some 20,000 clones in the sample, about 86% were seen once. This TCR derives from a woman between 45 and 65 years old in good health. The sequenced sample consisted of CD8+ T cells sorted from blood. The V gene is TRBV19, the J gene TRBJ2-7; a possible D gene is TRBD1 (5 bases). This chain's CDR3 is CASSIRTPTFSYEQYF. In DNA form, the CDR3 reads TGTGCCAGTAGTATTAGGACACCAACCTTCTCCTACGAGCAGTACTTC.